The 16 T cell receptor beta chains below come from one sample, sequenced in a study of tumor-infiltrating lymphocytes in primary liver carcinoma. RNA isolated from unsorted whole blood supplied the blood RNA, with germline DNA also extracted. Priming with a constant-region primer yielded TCR beta cDNA from about 480 ng total RNA. Each TCR beta library was derived from three nested multiplex PCR rounds that employed slightly modified ARM-PCR. The two initial PCR rounds, about 9 cycles each, used TRBV1-TRBV30 forward and C-beta reverse primers. TCRdb passed the multiplex PCR reads through MiXCR, listing each CDR3 protein once. The sample includes approximately 300,000 distinct CDR3 sequences, approximately 65% of them seen just once. Sequenced: peripheral blood. These receptors were collected from a man in his forties or fifties with primary liver carcinoma and hepatitis B virus infection.

On this clonotype: A junction boundary mismatches the germline segment, possibly from a read error. The chain has TRBV4-1 and TRBJ2-6, with D perhaps TRBD2 (5 bases). Germline CDR1 reads MGHRA; CDR2 reads YSYEKL. The length of the CDR3 is 17 residues. CDR3 in amino acids: CTSSQVTGLSGANVLTF. DNA of the CDR3: TGCACCAGCAGCCAAGTTACGGGATTATCTGGGGCCAACGTCCTGACTTTC.

This clonotype was detected ten times or more. The CDR3 spells CAIGADQETQYF. For the CDR3, the DNA is TGTGCCATCGGGGCGGATCAAGAGACCCAGTACTTC. This chain links TRBV10-3 with TRBJ2-5; D is possibly TRBD1 (5 bases). This CDR3 has 12 amino acids. CDR1 is ENHRY and CDR2 is SYGVKD in the germline V gene. The germline V and J ends were trimmed by 8 bases and 2 bases, with 9 bases remaining between them.

This clonotype showed up just a few times. With a much larger clone just one base away, this may be a read error. The chain combines TRBV6-5 with TRBJ1-6; D is possibly TRBD1 (6 bases). The CDR3 is 16 residues long. Trimming pared 5 bases from V and 10 bases from J, leaving 21 bases between. Germline V CDR1 and CDR2: MNHEY, SVGAGI. CDR3 nucleotide sequence: TGTGCCAGCAGTCAAGGGGGTATCTTATTAAGATCACCCCTCCACTTT. Translation gives CASSQGGILLRSPLHF.

This clonotype was found many times. The chain has TRBV4-1 and TRBJ1-5; 8 bases are a match to TRBD1. The CDR3 is made up of 16 amino acids. V trimming: 3 bases; J trimming: 3 bases; junction bases outside the gene matches: 7. Germline assignment: CDR1 MGHRA and CDR2 YSYEKL. CDR3 in DNA: TGCGCCAGCAGCCAGCCGACAGGGGCCATCAATCAGCCCCAGCATTTT. Translation: CASSQPTGAINQPQHF.

The chain employs TRBV5-4 and TRBJ1-2; the D is unclear. The CDR3 consists of 15 residues. CDR1 and CDR2 (germline): SGHNT, YYREEE (reference sequence). Trimming removed 0 bases from V and 3 bases from J, with 12 bases in between. CDR3 residues: CASSLAGQSYYGYTF. The CDR3 region has the DNA TGTGCCAGCAGCTTGGCCGGGCAGTCTTACTATGGCTACACCTTC.

This clonotype appeared once. The junction differs from germline at one of its ends, possibly a read error. The J gene is TRBJ2-3, the V gene TRBV11-2, with 7 bases lining up with TRBD2. This CDR3 contains 15 residues. Per the germline V gene, CDR1 is SGHAT and CDR2 is FQNNGV. The DNA of the CDR3 is TGTACCAGCAGCTCGGGGGAGGGGCAAGTTGATACGCAGTATTTT. Translating it yields CTSSSGEGQVDTQYF.

Concerning this clonotype itself: A clone one base away is much larger, so this may be a read error. V is TRBV6-5 and J is TRBJ1-2, with D maybe TRBD1 (6 bases). Germline-derived CDR1 and CDR2 are MNHEY and SVGAGI. The CDR3 loop spans 13 amino acids. The CDR3 loop is CASSPDSAYGFTF. In nucleotides, the CDR3 is TGTGCCAGCAGCCCGGACAGCGCCTATGGCTTCACCTTC.

The V gene is TRBV6-6, the J gene TRBJ1-3; no clear D. V lost 7 bases and J lost 8, with 18 bases in between. Germline loops: CDR1 MNHNY, CDR2 SVGAGI (reference sequence). The CDR3 totals 14 residues. CDR3: CASTPTAAGDTIYF. CDR3 coding DNA: TGTGCCAGCACCCCGACGGCGGCGGGAGACACCATATATTTT.

This chain connects TRBV11-2 to TRBJ2-5; weak D call: TRBD2 (5 bases). This CDR3 region has 15 residues. Per germline, CDR1 SGHAT and CDR2 FQNNGV. V was shortened by 5 bases and J by 5 bases, with 18 bases between the two germline ends. CDR3 in amino acids: CASSMVFGERETQYF. The CDR3 bases are TGTGCCAGCAGCATGGTTTTTGGGGAGAGGGAGACCCAGTACTTC.

Note on this clonotype: With a much larger clone just one base away, this may be a read error. This chain joins TRBV6-2 or TRBV6-3 and TRBJ2-7, with TRBD2 identical over 7 bases. CDR3 length: 14 amino acids. Germline CDR1 reads MNHEY; CDR2 reads SVGEGT. CDR3 residues: CTSSYEGLSYEQYF. In nucleotides, the CDR3 is TGTACCAGCAGTTACGAGGGACTATCCTACGAGCAGTACTTC.

The chain joins TRBV10-3 to TRBJ1-5, with D hard to call. Trimming took 3 bases from V and 4 from J, leaving 7 bases between them. The CDR3 covers 13 residues. The V gene's germline CDR1 is ENHRY and CDR2 SYGVKD. The CDR3 spells CAISDGENQPQHF. DNA of the CDR3: TGTGCCATCAGTGACGGGGAGAATCAGCCCCAGCATTTT.

Regarding this clonotype: This may come from a read error, since a much larger clone is one base off. CDR3 DNA sequence: TGTGCTAGTGGCCGGCCCGACTGTCCCCAGTTCTTC. It encodes CASGRPDCPQFF. This chain links TRBV12-5 with TRBJ2-1; the D is unclear. The V gene lost 6 bases and the J gene lost 13 bases, with 16 bases spanning the gap. The CDR3 has 12 amino acids. The germline gives CDR1 LGHNT, CDR2 FRNRAP.

In its sample, this clonotype was seen once. The V gene is TRBV11-2, the J gene TRBJ1-3, with D perhaps TRBD1 (5 bases). This CDR3 comprises 13 residues. Germline assignment: CDR1 SGHAT and CDR2 FQNNGV. V lost 6 bases and J 8 bases, leaving 14 bases between the germline ends. Written as DNA, the CDR3 is TGTGCCAGCAGTTCAACCAGGGTGGACACCATATATTTT. Protein: CASSSTRVDTIYF.

Details on this clonotype: A read error is possible here, since a much larger clone lies one base away. The chain combines TRBV6-1 with TRBJ2-5; 9 nucleotides align to TRBD2. Germline V gene lookup returns CDR1 MNHNS and CDR2 SASEGT. The CDR3 totals 16 residues. CDR3 residues: CDSSEGTSREGETQYF. DNA of the CDR3: TGTGACAGCAGTGAAGGGACTAGCAGGGAGGGAGAGACCCAGTACTTC.

This clonotype has at least ten counts. The rearrangement links TRBV6-5 to TRBJ1-2; D gene uncertain. The germline V gene encodes CDR1 MNHEY and CDR2 SVGAGI. The V end lost 5 bases, the J end lost 3 bases, and 13 bases lay between the germline ends. The CDR3 consists of 14 residues. CDR3 coding DNA: TGTGCCAGCAGTCGACACCTTTCGGACTATGGCTACACCTTC. Protein product: CASSRHLSDYGYTF.

As regards this clonotype: A much larger clone is a single base away; this may be a read error. V usage is TRBV5-4 and J usage is TRBJ2-5; possible D gene TRBD2, 6 bases. Trimming removed 9 bases from V and 2 bases from J, with 20 bases in between. The CDR3 has 15 amino acids. Germline loops: CDR1 SGHNT, CDR2 YYREEE (reference sequence). The CDR3 reads CANTGVRRGQETQYF. The CDR3 region has the DNA TGTGCCAACACCGGGGTGCGGAGGGGTCAAGAGACCCAGTACTTC.